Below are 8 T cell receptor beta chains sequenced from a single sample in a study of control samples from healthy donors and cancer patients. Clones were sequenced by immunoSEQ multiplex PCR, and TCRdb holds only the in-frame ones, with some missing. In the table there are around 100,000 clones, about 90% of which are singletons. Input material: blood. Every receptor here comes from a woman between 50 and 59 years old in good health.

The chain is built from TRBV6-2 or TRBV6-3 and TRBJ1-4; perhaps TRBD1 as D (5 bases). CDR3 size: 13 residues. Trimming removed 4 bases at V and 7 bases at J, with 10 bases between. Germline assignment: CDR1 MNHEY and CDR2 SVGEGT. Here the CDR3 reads CASSLGRVEKLFF. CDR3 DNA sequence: TGTGCCAGCAGTTTAGGCAGGGTTGAAAAACTGTTTTTT.

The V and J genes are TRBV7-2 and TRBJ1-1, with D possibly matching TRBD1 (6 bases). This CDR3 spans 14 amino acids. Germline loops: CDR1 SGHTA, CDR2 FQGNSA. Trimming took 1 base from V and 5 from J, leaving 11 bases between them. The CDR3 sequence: CASSLGGAQTEAFF. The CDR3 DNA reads TGTGCCAGCAGCTTAGGGGGGGCGCAAACTGAAGCTTTCTTT. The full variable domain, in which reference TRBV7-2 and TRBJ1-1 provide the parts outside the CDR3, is GAGVSQSPSNKVTEKGKDVELRCDPISGHTALYWYRQSLGQGLEFLIYFQGNSAPDKSGLPSDRFSAERTGGSVSTLTIQRTQQEDSAVYLCASSLGGAQTEAFFGQGTRLTVV.

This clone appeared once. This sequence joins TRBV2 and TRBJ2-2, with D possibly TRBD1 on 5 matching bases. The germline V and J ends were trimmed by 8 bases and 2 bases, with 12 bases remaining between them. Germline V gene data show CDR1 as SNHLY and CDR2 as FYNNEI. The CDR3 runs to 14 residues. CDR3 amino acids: CASFRVPNTGELFF. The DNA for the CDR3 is TGTGCCAGCTTCAGGGTTCCAAACACCGGGGAGCTGTTTTTT.

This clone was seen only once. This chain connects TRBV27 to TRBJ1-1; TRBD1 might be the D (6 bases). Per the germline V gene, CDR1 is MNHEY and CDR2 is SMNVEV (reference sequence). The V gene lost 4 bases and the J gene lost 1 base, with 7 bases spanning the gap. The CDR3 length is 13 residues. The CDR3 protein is CASSWGQNTEAFF. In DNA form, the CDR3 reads TGTGCCAGCAGTTGGGGACAGAACACTGAAGCTTTCTTT.

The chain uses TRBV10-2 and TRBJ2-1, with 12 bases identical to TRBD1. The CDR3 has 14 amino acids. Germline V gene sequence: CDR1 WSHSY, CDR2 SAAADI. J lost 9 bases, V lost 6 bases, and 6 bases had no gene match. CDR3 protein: CASSPGTGGFEQFF. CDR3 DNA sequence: TGCGCCAGCAGCCCCGGGACAGGGGGCTTTGAGCAGTTCTTC.

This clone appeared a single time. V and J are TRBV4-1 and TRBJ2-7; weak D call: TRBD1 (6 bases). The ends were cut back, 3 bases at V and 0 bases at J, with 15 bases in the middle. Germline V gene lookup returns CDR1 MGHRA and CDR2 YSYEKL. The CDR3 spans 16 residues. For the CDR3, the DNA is TGCGCCAGCAGCCAGGTACTCCGGGACACCTCCTACGAGCAGTACTTC. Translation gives CASSQVLRDTSYEQYF.

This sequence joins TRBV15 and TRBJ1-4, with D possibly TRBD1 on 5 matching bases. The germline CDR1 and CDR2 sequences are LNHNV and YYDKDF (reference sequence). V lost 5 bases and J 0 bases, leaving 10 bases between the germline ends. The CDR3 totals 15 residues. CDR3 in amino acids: CATSSRQTTNEKLFF. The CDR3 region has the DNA TGTGCCACCAGCTCAAGACAGACAACTAATGAAAAACTGTTTTTT.

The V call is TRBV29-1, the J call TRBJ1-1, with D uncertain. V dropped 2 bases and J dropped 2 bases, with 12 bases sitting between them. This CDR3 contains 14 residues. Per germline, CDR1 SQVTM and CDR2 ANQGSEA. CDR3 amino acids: CSVEHGRANTEAFF. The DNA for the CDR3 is TGCAGCGTTGAACACGGGCGGGCAAACACTGAAGCTTTCTTT. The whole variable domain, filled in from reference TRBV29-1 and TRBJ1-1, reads SAVISQKPSRDICQRGTSLTIQCQVDSQVTMMFWYRQQPGQSLTLIATANQGSEATYESGFVIDKFPISRPNLTFSTLTVSNMSPEDSSIYLCSVEHGRANTEAFFGQGTRLTVV.